One sample yielded the 16 T cell receptor beta chains listed below, sequenced in a study of blood T cell repertoires in COVID-19. Clones were read by immunoSEQ multiplex PCR, and TCRdb kept only the in-frame ones, dropping some. The sample contains about 410,000 clones, about 90% of which appear only once. The sample was PBMCs or T cells enriched from blood (not recorded which). These receptors all come from a woman aged 30 to 39 who had recovered from COVID-19.

J is TRBJ1-3 and V is TRBV6-5; D is undetermined. V was shortened by 2 bases and J by 3 bases, with 5 bases between the two germline ends. CDR1 is MNHEY and CDR2 is SVGAGI in the germline V gene. The CDR3 sequence is 13 residues long. Written as DNA, the CDR3 is TGTGCCAGCAGTTACCTCCGTGGAAACACCATATATTTT. Translated: CASSYLRGNTIYF.

The chain is built from TRBV12-5 and TRBJ2-3, with 8 nucleotides matching TRBD2. Losses at the gene ends were 6 bases for V and 6 bases for J; bases not matched to a gene: 5. The CDR3 is 13 amino acids. Germline assignment: CDR1 LGHNT and CDR2 FRNRAP. The CDR3 coding sequence is TGTGCTAGTGGCCTAAGACTAGCGGATACGCAGTATTTT. It yields the protein CASGLRLADTQYF. The full variable domain, its missing parts supplied by reference TRBV12-5 and TRBJ2-3, is DARVTQTPRHKVTEMGQEVTMRCQPILGHNTVFWYRQTMMQGLELLAYFRNRAPLDDSGMPKDRFSAEMPDATLATLKIQPSEPRDSAVYFCASGLRLADTQYFGPGTRLTVL.

The rearrangement uses TRBV18 and TRBJ2-2; 7 nucleotides match TRBD1. CDR1 KGHSH and CDR2 LQKENI come from the germline V gene. This CDR3 spans 15 amino acids. Unmatched junction bases numbered 3, after V lost 1 base and J lost 4 bases. CDR3 region: CASSPRDRATGELFF. In DNA, the CDR3 is TGTGCCAGCTCACCACGAGACAGGGCCACCGGGGAGCTGTTTTTT.

The chain is built from TRBV5-1 and TRBJ2-3; D possibly corresponds to TRBD2 (5 bases). CDR3 length equals 16 residues. Germline CDR1 is SGHRS and CDR2 is YFSETQ. V was pared by 2 bases and J by 5 bases, with 18 bases between. The CDR3 here is CASSLAVELKRDTQYF. The CDR3 DNA sequence: TGCGCCAGCAGCTTAGCGGTAGAGCTAAAAAGAGATACGCAGTATTTT.

The chain recombines TRBV7-2 with TRBJ1-5; D ambiguous. V was trimmed by 5 bases and J by 2 bases, leaving 13 bases between them. The CDR3 extends over 15 amino acids. The V gene's germline CDR1 is SGHTA and CDR2 FQGNSA. The CDR3 protein is CASSARSPGNQPQHF. Here the CDR3 DNA reads TGTGCCAGCAGCGCCCGGAGTCCGGGCAATCAGCCCCAGCATTTT.

This chain uses TRBV6-5 with TRBJ1-4, with 11 bases fitting TRBD1. The CDR3 is 15 amino acids. Germline values: CDR1 MNHEY, CDR2 SVGAGI. The ends lost 6 bases at V and 13 bases at J; junction bases unmatched: 13. CDR3: CASRYTRDRGFALFF. The CDR3 region has the DNA TGTGCCAGCAGGTACACCCGGGACAGGGGGTTCGCACTGTTTTTT.

A note on this clone: Distinct nucleotide sequences in the sample also encode this CDR3. This chain uses TRBV6-5 with TRBJ1-5; D is unresolved. The CDR3 has 14 amino acids. Trimming stripped 2 bases from V and 2 bases from J, with 7 bases between. Germline-derived CDR1 and CDR2 are MNHEY and SVGAGI. The CDR3, as DNA: TGTGCCAGCAGTTACAGTCCAGGCAATCAGCCCCAGCATTTT. Translating gives CASSYSPGNQPQHF.

This clone was picked up a small number of times. The sample carries other DNA sequences with the same CDR3. The gene calls are TRBV10-3 and TRBJ2-5; 8 bases match TRBD2. CDR1 and CDR2 (germline): ENHRY, SYGVKD. The CDR3 runs to 15 residues. Trimming removed 0 bases from V and 5 bases from J; junction bases left unmatched: 5. The CDR3 loop is CAISESTGGPETQYF. CDR3 DNA sequence: TGTGCCATCAGTGAGTCGACGGGAGGGCCCGAGACCCAGTACTTC.

The rearrangement uses TRBV19 and TRBJ2-3; no definite D call. V lost 1 base and J lost 2, with 10 bases in between. CDR3 length: 15 residues. Germline V CDR1 and CDR2: LNHDA, SQIVND (reference sequence). CDR3 nucleotides: TGTGCCAGTAGTATAGGTGGCCTTTACACAGATACGCAGTATTTT. Translating gives CASSIGGLYTDTQYF.

The rearrangement uses TRBV7-8 and TRBJ2-7, with 7 nucleotides matching TRBD2. The CDR3 sequence is 13 residues long. V gave up 7 bases and J gave up 5 bases; unmatched junction bases: 8. Per germline, CDR1 SGHVS and CDR2 FQNEAQ. The CDR3 loop is CASTPRAGDEQYF. The CDR3 DNA follows: TGTGCCAGCACCCCACGGGCGGGGGACGAGCAGTACTTC.

A few counts support this clone. The chain uses TRBV3-1 (or the pseudogene TRBV3-2) and TRBJ2-1; D is unresolved. The V gene lost 1 base and the J gene lost 4 bases, with 5 bases spanning the gap. Germline V lookup: CDR1 LGHDT, CDR2 YNNKEL (reference sequence). The CDR3 extends over 13 amino acids. The CDR3 DNA follows: TGTGCCAGCAGCCAAGTCGTTTACAATGAGCAGTTCTTC. It encodes CASSQVVYNEQFF.

The chain recombines TRBV6-1 with TRBJ2-7, with 10 bases aligning to TRBD2. The V gene end was trimmed by 2 bases and the J gene end by 2 bases; junction bases not matched to a gene: 3. This CDR3 is 15 amino acids long. Germline V gene lookup returns CDR1 MNHNS and CDR2 SASEGT. In DNA form, the CDR3 reads TGTGCCAGCAGTGAAAACCTAGCGGGGGCCTACGAGCAGTACTTC. It translates to CASSENLAGAYEQYF.

The V call is TRBV10-3, the J call TRBJ1-2; D is unresolved. CDR1 and CDR2 from the germline V gene are ENHRY and SYGVKD. This CDR3 has 14 residues. Trimming stripped 4 bases from V and 3 bases from J, with 12 bases between. The CDR3 DNA sequence: TGTGCCATCAGTGGGGAAGGGAGCTACTATGGCTACACCTTC. It yields the protein CAISGEGSYYGYTF.

This CDR3 is CASSLGQLGGTDTQYF. CDR3 coding DNA: TGTGCCAGCAGCTTAGGACAGTTGGGTGGCACAGATACGCAGTATTTT. The V and J genes are TRBV7-8 and TRBJ2-3; TRBD1 is a possible D gene (5 bases). This CDR3 region has 16 residues. V was shortened by 1 base and J by 1 base, with 12 bases between the two germline ends. The germline CDR1 and CDR2 sequences are SGHVS and FQNEAQ.

The rearrangement links TRBV28 to TRBJ1-2, with 10 bases matching TRBD1. V dropped 4 bases and J dropped 5; count of bases not matched to a gene: 13. CDR1 is MDHEN, CDR2 SYDVKM, per germline. This CDR3 comprises 17 residues. The CDR3 loop is CASSSPLPDRGIYGYTF. In DNA, the CDR3 is TGTGCCAGCAGTTCCCCCTTGCCGGACAGGGGGATTTATGGCTACACCTTC.

The chain is built from TRBV4-3 and TRBJ2-3; TRBD1 agrees at 7 bases. Unmatched junction bases numbered 5, after V lost 4 bases and J lost 1 base. From germline, CDR1 is LGHNA and CDR2 YSLEER. The CDR3 runs to 15 residues. This CDR3 reads CASSPIGTGTDTQYF. As DNA, the CDR3 is TGCGCCAGCAGCCCGATCGGGACAGGCACAGATACGCAGTATTTT.